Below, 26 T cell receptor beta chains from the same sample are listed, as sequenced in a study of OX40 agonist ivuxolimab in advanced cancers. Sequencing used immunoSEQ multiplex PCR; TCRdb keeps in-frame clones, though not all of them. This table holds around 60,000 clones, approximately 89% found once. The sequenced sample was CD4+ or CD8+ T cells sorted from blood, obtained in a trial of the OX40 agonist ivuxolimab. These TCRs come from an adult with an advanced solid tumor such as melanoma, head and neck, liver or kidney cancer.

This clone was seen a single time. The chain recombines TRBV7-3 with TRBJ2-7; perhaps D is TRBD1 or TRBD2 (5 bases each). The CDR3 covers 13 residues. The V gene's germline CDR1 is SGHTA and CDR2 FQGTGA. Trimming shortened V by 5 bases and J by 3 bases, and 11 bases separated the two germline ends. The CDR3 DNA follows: TGTGCCAGCAGCCGGGACCCGAACTACGAGCAGTACTTC. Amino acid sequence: CASSRDPNYEQYF.

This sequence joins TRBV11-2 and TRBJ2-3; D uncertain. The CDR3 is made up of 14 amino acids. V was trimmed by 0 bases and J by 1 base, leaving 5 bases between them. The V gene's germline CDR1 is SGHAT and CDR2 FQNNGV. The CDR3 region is CASSLDWGTDTQYF. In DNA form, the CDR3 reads TGTGCCAGCAGCTTAGATTGGGGCACAGATACGCAGTATTTT. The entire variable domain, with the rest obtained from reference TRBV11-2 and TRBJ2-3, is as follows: EAGVAQSPRYKIIEKRQSVAFWCNPISGHATLYWYQQILGQGPKLLIQFQNNGVVDDSQLPKDRFSAERLKGVDSTLKIQPAKLEDSAVYLCASSLDWGTDTQYFGPGTRLTVL.

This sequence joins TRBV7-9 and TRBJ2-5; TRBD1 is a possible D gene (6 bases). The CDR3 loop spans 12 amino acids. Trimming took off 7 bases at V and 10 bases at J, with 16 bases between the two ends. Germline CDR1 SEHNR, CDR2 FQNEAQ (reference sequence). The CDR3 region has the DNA TGTGCCAGCATGCGGACAGCCTTGGACCAGTACTTC. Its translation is CASMRTALDQYF.

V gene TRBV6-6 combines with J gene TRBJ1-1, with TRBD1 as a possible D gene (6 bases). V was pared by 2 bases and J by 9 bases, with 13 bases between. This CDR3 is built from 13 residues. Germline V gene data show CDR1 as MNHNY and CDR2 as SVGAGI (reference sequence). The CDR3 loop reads CASSYGDNLKAFF. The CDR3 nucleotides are TGTGCCAGCAGTTACGGGGACAACCTAAAAGCTTTCTTT.

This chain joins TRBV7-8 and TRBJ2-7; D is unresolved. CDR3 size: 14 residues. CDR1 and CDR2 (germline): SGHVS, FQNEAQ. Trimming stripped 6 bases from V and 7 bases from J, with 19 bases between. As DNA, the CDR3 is TGTGCCAGCAGGATAGGAGCCGGGCCGTTGGAGCAGTACTTC. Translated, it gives CASRIGAGPLEQYF.

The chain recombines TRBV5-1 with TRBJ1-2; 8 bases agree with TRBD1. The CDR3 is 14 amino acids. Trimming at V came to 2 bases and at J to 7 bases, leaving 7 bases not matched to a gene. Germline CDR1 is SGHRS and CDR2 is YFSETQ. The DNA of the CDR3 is TGCGCCAGCAGCTTAGGGCCAGGGGGCGGTGGCTACACCTTC. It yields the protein CASSLGPGGGGYTF.

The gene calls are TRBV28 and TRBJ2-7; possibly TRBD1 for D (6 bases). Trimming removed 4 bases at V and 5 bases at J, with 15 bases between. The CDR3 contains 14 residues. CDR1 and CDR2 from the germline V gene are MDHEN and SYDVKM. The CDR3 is CASSSSRGMHEQYF. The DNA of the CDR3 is TGTGCCAGCAGTTCCTCAAGGGGGATGCACGAGCAGTACTTC.

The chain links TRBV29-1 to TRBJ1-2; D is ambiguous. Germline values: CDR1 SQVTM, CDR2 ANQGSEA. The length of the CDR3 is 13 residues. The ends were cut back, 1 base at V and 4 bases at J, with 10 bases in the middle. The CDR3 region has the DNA TGCAGCGTTGAAGGTTTCAATTTCTATGGCTACACCTTC. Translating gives CSVEGFNFYGYTF.

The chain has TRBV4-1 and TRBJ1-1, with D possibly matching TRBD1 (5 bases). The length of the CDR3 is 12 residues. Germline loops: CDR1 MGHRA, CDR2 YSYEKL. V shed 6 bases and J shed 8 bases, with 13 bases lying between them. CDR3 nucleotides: TGCGCCAGCAGACCCGGGACGTCGGAAGCTTTCTTT. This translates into CASRPGTSEAFF.

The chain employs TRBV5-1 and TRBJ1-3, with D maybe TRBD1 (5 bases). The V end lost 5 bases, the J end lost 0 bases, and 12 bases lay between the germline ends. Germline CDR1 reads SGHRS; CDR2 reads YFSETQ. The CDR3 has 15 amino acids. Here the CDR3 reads CASRQEVTSGNTIYF. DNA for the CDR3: TGCGCCAGCAGACAGGAGGTTACCTCTGGAAACACCATATATTTT.

CDR3 coding DNA: TGTGCCAGTAGTACCCAGTGGGGGACTGAAGCTTTCTTT. Translating gives CASSTQWGTEAFF. The rearrangement links TRBV19 to TRBJ1-1; tentative D call: TRBD1 (5 bases). CDR3 length: 13 amino acids. From germline, CDR1 is LNHDA and CDR2 SQIVND (reference sequence). V was trimmed by 4 bases and J by 5 bases, leaving 11 bases between them.

As DNA, the CDR3 is TGTGCCAGCAGCTTGGCCGCCAGGGCTGAGACCCAGTACTTC. It is translated as CASSLAARAETQYF. The chain has TRBV5-6 and TRBJ2-5; D might be TRBD1 (5 bases). Germline values: CDR1 SGHDT, CDR2 YYEEEE. The length of the CDR3 is 14 residues. The V end lost 0 bases, the J end lost 5 bases, and 11 bases lay between the germline ends.

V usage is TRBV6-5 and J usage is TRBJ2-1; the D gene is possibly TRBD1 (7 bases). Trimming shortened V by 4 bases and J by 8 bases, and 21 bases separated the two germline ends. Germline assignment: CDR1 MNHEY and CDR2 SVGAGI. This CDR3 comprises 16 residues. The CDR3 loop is CASSSPGRGTFYEQFF. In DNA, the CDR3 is TGTGCCAGCAGTTCCCCCGGCAGGGGGACTTTCTATGAGCAGTTCTTC.

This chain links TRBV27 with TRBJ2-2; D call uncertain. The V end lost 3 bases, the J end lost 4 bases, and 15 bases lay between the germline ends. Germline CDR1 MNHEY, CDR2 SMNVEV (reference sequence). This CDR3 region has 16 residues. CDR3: CASSLGPSLFTGELFF. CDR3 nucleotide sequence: TGTGCCAGCAGTTTGGGTCCTTCGCTCTTCACCGGGGAGCTGTTTTTT.

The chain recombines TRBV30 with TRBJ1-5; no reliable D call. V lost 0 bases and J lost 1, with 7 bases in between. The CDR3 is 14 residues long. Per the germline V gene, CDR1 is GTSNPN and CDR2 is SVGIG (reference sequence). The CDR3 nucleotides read TGTGCCTGGAGTGTAGGCGGAAGCAATCAGCCCCAGCATTTT. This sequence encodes CAWSVGGSNQPQHF.

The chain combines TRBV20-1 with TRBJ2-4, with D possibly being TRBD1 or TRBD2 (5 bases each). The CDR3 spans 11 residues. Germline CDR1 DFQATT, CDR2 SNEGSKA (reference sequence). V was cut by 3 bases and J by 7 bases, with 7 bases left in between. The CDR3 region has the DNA TGCAGTGCTAGGTGGGGGAACATTCAGTACTTC. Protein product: CSARWGNIQYF.

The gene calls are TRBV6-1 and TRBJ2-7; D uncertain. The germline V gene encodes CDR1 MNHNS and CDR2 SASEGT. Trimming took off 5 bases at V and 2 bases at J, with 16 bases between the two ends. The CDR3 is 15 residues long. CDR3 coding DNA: TGTGCCAGCAGTCCCCAAGGTACCCATACCTACGAGCAGTACTTC. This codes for CASSPQGTHTYEQYF.

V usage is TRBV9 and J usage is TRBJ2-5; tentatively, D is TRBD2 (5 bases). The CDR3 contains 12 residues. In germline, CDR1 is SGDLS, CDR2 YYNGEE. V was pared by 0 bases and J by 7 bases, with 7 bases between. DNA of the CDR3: TGTGCCAGCAGCGTAGATGAGGGGACCCAGTACTTC. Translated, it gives CASSVDEGTQYF.

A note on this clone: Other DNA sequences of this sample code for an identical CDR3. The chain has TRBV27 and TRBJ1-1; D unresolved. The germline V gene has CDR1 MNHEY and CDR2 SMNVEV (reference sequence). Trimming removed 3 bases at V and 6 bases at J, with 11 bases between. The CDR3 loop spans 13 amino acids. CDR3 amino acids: CASSFGENAEAFF. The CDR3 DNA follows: TGTGCCAGCAGTTTCGGGGAAAACGCTGAAGCTTTCTTT.

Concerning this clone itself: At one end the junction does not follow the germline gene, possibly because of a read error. As DNA, the CDR3 is TGTGCCAGCAGTTCGGGGGCGCGGGTTATCTTC. It codes for CASSSGARVIF. The J gene is TRBJ2-7, the V gene TRBV28; D possibly matches TRBD1 or TRBD2 (6 bases each). This CDR3 is 11 amino acids long. Germline V lookup: CDR1 MDHEN, CDR2 SYDVKM.

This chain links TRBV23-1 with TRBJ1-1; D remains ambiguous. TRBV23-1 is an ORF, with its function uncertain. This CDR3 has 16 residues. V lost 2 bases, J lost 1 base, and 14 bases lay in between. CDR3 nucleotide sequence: TGCGCCAGCAGTCAAGTAACGGGTGCCCCGAACACTGAAGCTTTCTTT. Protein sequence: CASSQVTGAPNTEAFF.

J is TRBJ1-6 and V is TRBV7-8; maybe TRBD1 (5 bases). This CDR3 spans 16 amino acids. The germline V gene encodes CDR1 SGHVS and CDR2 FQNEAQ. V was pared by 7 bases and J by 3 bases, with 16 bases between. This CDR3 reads CASTIFPGIYNSPLHF. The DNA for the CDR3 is TGTGCCAGCACCATTTTTCCAGGGATCTATAATTCACCCCTCCACTTT.

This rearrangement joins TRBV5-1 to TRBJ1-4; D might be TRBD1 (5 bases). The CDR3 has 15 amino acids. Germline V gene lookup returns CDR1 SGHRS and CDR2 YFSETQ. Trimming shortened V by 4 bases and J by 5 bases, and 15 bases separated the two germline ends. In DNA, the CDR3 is TGCGCCAGCAGCCCCCGGCGGGACGGAAATGAAAAACTGTTTTTT. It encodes CASSPRRDGNEKLFF.

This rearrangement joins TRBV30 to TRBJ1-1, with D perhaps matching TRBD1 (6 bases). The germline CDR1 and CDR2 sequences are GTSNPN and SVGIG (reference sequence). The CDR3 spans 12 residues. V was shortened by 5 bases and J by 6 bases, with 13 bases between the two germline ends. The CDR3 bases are TGTGCCTGGGGGAAGACAGGTCCTGAAGCTTTCTTT. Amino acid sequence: CAWGKTGPEAFF.

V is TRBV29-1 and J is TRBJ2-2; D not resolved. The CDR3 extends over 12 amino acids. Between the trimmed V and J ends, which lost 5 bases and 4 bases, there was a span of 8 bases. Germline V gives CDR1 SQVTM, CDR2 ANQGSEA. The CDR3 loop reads CSVIMGTGELFF. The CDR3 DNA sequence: TGCAGCGTTATAATGGGCACCGGGGAGCTGTTTTTT.

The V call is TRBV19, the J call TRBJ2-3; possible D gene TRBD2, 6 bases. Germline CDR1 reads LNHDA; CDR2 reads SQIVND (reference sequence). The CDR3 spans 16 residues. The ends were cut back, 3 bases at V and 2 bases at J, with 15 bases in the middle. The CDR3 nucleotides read TGTGCCAGTAGTATTAGCTCGACTAGTTTCACAGATACGCAGTATTTT. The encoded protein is CASSISSTSFTDTQYF.